The 10 T cell receptor beta chains below come from one sample, sequenced in a study of monozygotic twins with cystic fibrosis (dated by TCRdb to about 2021). The library was obtained by the immunoSEQ multiplex PCR assay. This is the immuneACCESS table as TCRdb keeps it, with only in-frame sequences that have V and J called. A part of the clones is gone; compared with another copy, unresolved V genes explain less than half, and the rest is unexplained. The table for this sample lists 30,000 or so clones; over 60% of them were counted only once. The ten largest make up 0.75% to 0.85% of the sample. The sequenced material came from blood. These receptors were collected from a girl between 5 and 17 years old with cystic fibrosis.

V is TRBV29-1 and J is TRBJ2-5; possibly TRBD1 or TRBD2 for D (5 bases each). The CDR3 is 15 residues long. From germline, CDR1 is SQVTM and CDR2 ANQGSEA. Trimming removed 2 bases from V and 5 bases from J, with 18 bases in between. The CDR3 protein is CSVEPRGASRETQYF. The CDR3 nucleotides are TGCAGCGTTGAACCGAGGGGAGCCTCCCGGGAGACCCAGTACTTC.

CDR3 sequence reads: CASSLSGKSNTEAFF. The CDR3 DNA sequence: TGCGCCAGCAGCTTGTCAGGGAAGTCAAACACTGAAGCTTTCTTT. V is TRBV5-1 and J is TRBJ1-1, with D possibly being TRBD1 (5 bases). The ends were cut back, 1 base at V and 2 bases at J, with 12 bases in the middle. This CDR3 comprises 15 residues. Germline V gene sequence: CDR1 SGHRS, CDR2 YFSETQ.

The V and J genes are TRBV6-4 and TRBJ2-1; the D is unclear. This CDR3 comprises 13 residues. In germline, CDR1 is MRHNA, CDR2 SNTAGT. The ends were cut back, 5 bases at V and 9 bases at J, with 14 bases in the middle. The CDR3 region has the DNA TGTGCCAGCAGTTCCACTGGCGGCGGTGAGCAGTTCTTC. Residues: CASSSTGGGEQFF.

This chain joins TRBV29-1 and TRBJ2-3; 8 bases align to TRBD1. V was pared by 2 bases and J by 2 bases, with 3 bases of the junction left unmatched. Germline-derived CDR1 and CDR2 are SQVTM and ANQGSEA. CDR3 length: 14 residues. In nucleotides, the CDR3 is TGCAGCGTTGAAACAGGGGGGTACACAGATACGCAGTATTTT. The encoded protein is CSVETGGYTDTQYF.

This chain uses TRBV30 with TRBJ1-2; D may be TRBD1 (6 bases). The CDR3 contains 12 residues. The V gene's germline CDR1 is GTSNPN and CDR2 SVGIG (reference sequence). V gave up 4 bases and J gave up 13 bases, with 19 bases separating them. The CDR3 nucleotides are TGTGCCTGGACGGACAGCCCCGTGCCGATCACCTTC. This translates into CAWTDSPVPITF.

This clone came up a few times. The CDR3 DNA sequence: TGTGCCAGCAGTTGGGGCGGGTCCATCTACGAGCAGTACTTC. Its protein product is CASSWGGSIYEQYF. The chain uses TRBV27 and TRBJ2-7; perhaps D is TRBD1 or TRBD2 (5 bases each). The V end lost 4 bases, the J end lost 3 bases, and 13 bases lay between the germline ends. This CDR3 has 14 residues. Looked up from germline, CDR1 is MNHEY and CDR2 is SMNVEV (reference sequence).

This sequence joins TRBV4-1 and TRBJ1-2; D is uncertain. CDR1 and CDR2 (germline): MGHRA, YSYEKL. The CDR3 runs to 16 residues. Trimming shortened V by 3 bases and J by 5 bases, and 19 bases separated the two germline ends. DNA for the CDR3: TGCGCCAGCAGCCAGAACCGACCCCAAAGGAGTTATGGCTACACCTTC. Translated, it gives CASSQNRPQRSYGYTF.

This chain links TRBV11-2 with TRBJ2-7; 15 nucleotides agree with TRBD2. This CDR3 region has 18 residues. Germline CDR1 and CDR2: SGHAT and FQNNGV. J was trimmed by 3 bases and V by 5 bases; bases with no gene match: 11. For the CDR3, the DNA is TGTGCCAGCAGCCCACAAGGGCGGGGACTAGCGGGGGGCTACGAGCAGTACTTC. Translation gives CASSPQGRGLAGGYEQYF.

V usage is TRBV5-6 and J usage is TRBJ2-3, with a tentative D call TRBD1 (5 bases). The V gene's germline CDR1 is SGHDT and CDR2 YYEEEE. Trimming took off 1 base at V and 0 bases at J, with 12 bases between the two ends. The CDR3 length is 16 residues. The chain's CDR3 is CASSLKLDRSTDTQYF. The CDR3 DNA reads as TGTGCCAGCAGCTTGAAACTCGACAGAAGCACAGATACGCAGTATTTT.

This clone came up a few times. The rearrangement uses TRBV19 and TRBJ1-5; D uncertain. Germline CDR1 is LNHDA and CDR2 is SQIVND (reference sequence). With 5 bases removed from V and 1 base from J, the gap between germline ends came to 15 bases. This CDR3 region has 16 residues. CDR3 sequence (DNA): TGTGCCAGTAGTCAAAAACTGGGTGAGAGCAATCAGCCCCAGCATTTT. As protein: CASSQKLGESNQPQHF.